Described below is a single T cell receptor (beta chain) sequence and its context. A single record per CDR3 protein comes from TCRdb applying MiXCR to the RT-PCR reads. The table has about 540,000 distinct CDR3 sequences, less than 25% seen once. The sample originates from a study of response to subunit inactivated influenza vaccine. These data were likewise used in another study, on T cells expressing NK-cell markers. As reported in that work: cDNA encoding TCR beta was synthesized via 5'RACE template switching incorporating UMIs. Most of the eight sequenced donors were classified as HCMV-seropositive, and one was classified as seronegative. The sorts in several experiments were restricted to alpha-beta TCR T cells by an anti-gamma-delta TCR antibody. A handful of donors had dominant NKG2C+ clonotypes that comprised roughly 1.0-7.0% of their CD8+ T cells.

Sample: CD4+ T cells sorted from PBMCs, taken about 13 days after vaccination. The clonotype was recovered from a man between 45 and 60 years old who received an inactivated influenza vaccine.

CDR3 region: CSARAQTSGSTDTQYF. Here the CDR3 DNA reads TGCAGTGCTAGAGCCCAGACTAGCGGAAGCACAGATACGCAGTATTTT. V gene TRBV20-1 combines with J gene TRBJ2-3, with 9 nucleotides matching TRBD2. The V gene end was trimmed by 1 base and the J gene end by 0 bases; junction bases not matched to a gene: 5. Germline CDR1 is DFQATT and CDR2 is SNEGSKA (reference sequence). The length of the CDR3 is 16 residues.